The rows below give T cell receptor beta chains drawn from one sample of a study of OX40 agonist ivuxolimab in advanced cancers. The protocol was immunoSEQ multiplex PCR, while the TCRdb copy is restricted to in-frame clones and leaves out a portion. The sample has roughly 100,000 clones, approximately 93% seen once. This sample comprised CD4+ or CD8+ T cells sorted from blood, obtained in a trial of the OX40 agonist ivuxolimab. The receptors stem from an adult with an advanced solid tumor such as melanoma, head and neck, liver or kidney cancer. Each CDR3 is given with its conserved first and last residue. The D gene is left open where the match is weak.

CDR3nt,CDR3aa,j_gene,d_gene,v_gene
TGTGCCAGCAGCTACCGCCTCCGAGATACGCAGTATTTT,CASSYRLRDTQYF,TRBJ2-3,.,TRBV7-2
TGCGCCAGCAGCGCACAGGCGAGCTCCTACAATGAGCAGTTCTTC,CASSAQASSYNEQFF,TRBJ2-1,.,TRBV5-1
TGTGCCAGCAGTTTCAGGGGGGGCACTGAAGCTTTCTTT,CASSFRGGTEAFF,TRBJ1-1,TRBD1,TRBV27
TGTGCCTGGAGCCTCACAGGGCCTAGCAATCAGCCCCAGCATTTT,CAWSLTGPSNQPQHF,TRBJ1-5,.,TRBV30
TGTGCCAGCAGTTACCCCAGCGGGAGCTCCTACAATGAGCAGTTCTTC,CASSYPSGSSYNEQFF,TRBJ2-1,TRBD2,TRBV6-6
TGTGCCAGCAGCTTACTCAGGACCTTAGCTAATCAGCCCCAGCATTTT,CASSLLRTLANQPQHF,TRBJ1-5,.,TRBV7-8
TGTGCCAGCAGTGACCAGGAGGGGGTTGATTCACCCCTCCACTTT,CASSDQEGVDSPLHF,TRBJ1-6,.,TRBV25-1
TGTGCCAGCAATCGAGGACCTAGCAATGAGCAGTTCTTC,CASNRGPSNEQFF,TRBJ2-1,.,TRBV2
TGCGCCAGCAGCCAAAGTTCAGGGGGCCTAGGGGCCAACGTCCTGACTTTC,CASSQSSGGLGANVLTF,TRBJ2-6,TRBD1,TRBV4-3
TGTGCCAGCAGTTCCCTGCCGGGACGGGAAGGACACACCATATATTTT,CASSSLPGREGHTIYF,TRBJ1-3,.,TRBV28